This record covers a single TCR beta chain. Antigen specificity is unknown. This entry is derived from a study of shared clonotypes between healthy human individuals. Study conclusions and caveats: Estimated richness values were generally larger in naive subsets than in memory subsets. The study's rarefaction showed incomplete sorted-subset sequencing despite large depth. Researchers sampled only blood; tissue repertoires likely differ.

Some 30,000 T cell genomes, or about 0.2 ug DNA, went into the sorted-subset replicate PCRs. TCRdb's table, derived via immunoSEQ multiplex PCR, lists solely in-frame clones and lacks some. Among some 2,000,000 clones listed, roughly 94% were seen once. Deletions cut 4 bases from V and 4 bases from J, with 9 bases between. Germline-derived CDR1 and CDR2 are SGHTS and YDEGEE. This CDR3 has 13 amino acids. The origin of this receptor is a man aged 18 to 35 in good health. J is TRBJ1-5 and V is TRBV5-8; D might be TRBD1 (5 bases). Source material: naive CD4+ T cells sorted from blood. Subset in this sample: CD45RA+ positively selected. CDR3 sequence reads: CASSLTENQPQHF. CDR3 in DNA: TGTGCCAGCAGCCTGACAGAAAATCAGCCCCAGCATTTT.